The entry below gives a single T cell receptor (beta chain) sequence along with its context. Its specificity is not known. The conserved phenylalanine or tryptophan normally closing the CDR3 is absent here, so this likely arose from a read error. The germline gives CDR1 MNHNS, CDR2 SASEGT. The CDR3 loop spans 18 amino acids. This sample is part of a study of tumor-infiltrating lymphocytes in primary liver carcinoma. Findings and limits, study-wide: Tumor-adjacent and tumor-blood pairs shared a smaller degree of overlap than tumor region pairs. The difference in top-250-clone fraction between tumors and blood was significant, favoring tumors (p = 0.039).

The source material, 20-30 mg of unsorted bulk tissue, was used to co-extract RNA and DNA. The patients carried chronic HBV infection and had received no treatment. Each tumor was sampled at four poles and its centre. The input was 450 to 500 ng total RNA; TCR beta cDNA was made from it with a constant-region primer. For TCR beta, libraries were produced by three nested multiplex PCR rounds using slightly modified ARM-PCR. TRBV1-TRBV30 forward primers paired with a C-beta reverse primer were used in the first two PCR rounds, which ran roughly 9 cycles each. From the multiplex PCR reads, TCRdb called clonotypes with MiXCR, one entry per CDR3 protein. The repertoire holds about 22,000 distinct CDR3 sequences, 75% to 85% seen once, with 35% in the top ten.

The sequenced sample consisted of liver tumor tissue from sampling region 2. As to subset: tumor region T2, inferior pole. The sequence was collected from a woman in her 30s with primary liver carcinoma and hepatitis B virus infection. V gene TRBV6-1 combines with J gene TRBJ1-2; no reliable D call. In nucleotides, the CDR3 is TGTGCCAACAGTGAACGATTCCTGGCCCTTAGATCTAACTATGGCTACACCATC. Protein: CANSERFLALRSNYGYTI.